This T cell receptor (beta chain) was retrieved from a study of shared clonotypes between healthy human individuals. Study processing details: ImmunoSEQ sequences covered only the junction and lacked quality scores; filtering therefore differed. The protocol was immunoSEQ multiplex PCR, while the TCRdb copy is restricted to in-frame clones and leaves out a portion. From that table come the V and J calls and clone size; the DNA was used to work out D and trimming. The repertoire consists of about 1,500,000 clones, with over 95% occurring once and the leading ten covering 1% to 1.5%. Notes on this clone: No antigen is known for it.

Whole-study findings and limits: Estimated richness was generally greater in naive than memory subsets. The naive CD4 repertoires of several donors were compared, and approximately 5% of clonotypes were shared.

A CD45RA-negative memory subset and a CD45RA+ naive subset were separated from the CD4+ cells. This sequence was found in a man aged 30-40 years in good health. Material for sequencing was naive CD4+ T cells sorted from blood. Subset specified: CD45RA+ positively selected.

The CDR3 region has the DNA TGTGCCAGCAGCCCCGTAGCGGGAGGGAGGGGAGAGACCCAGTACTTC. Its protein is CASSPVAGGRGETQYF. The rearrangement uses TRBV5-4 and TRBJ2-5, with 11 nucleotides matching TRBD2. Germline values: CDR1 SGHNT, CDR2 YYREEE (reference sequence). The CDR3 loop spans 16 amino acids. V lost 4 bases to trimming and J lost 4 bases; unmatched junction nucleotides: 9.